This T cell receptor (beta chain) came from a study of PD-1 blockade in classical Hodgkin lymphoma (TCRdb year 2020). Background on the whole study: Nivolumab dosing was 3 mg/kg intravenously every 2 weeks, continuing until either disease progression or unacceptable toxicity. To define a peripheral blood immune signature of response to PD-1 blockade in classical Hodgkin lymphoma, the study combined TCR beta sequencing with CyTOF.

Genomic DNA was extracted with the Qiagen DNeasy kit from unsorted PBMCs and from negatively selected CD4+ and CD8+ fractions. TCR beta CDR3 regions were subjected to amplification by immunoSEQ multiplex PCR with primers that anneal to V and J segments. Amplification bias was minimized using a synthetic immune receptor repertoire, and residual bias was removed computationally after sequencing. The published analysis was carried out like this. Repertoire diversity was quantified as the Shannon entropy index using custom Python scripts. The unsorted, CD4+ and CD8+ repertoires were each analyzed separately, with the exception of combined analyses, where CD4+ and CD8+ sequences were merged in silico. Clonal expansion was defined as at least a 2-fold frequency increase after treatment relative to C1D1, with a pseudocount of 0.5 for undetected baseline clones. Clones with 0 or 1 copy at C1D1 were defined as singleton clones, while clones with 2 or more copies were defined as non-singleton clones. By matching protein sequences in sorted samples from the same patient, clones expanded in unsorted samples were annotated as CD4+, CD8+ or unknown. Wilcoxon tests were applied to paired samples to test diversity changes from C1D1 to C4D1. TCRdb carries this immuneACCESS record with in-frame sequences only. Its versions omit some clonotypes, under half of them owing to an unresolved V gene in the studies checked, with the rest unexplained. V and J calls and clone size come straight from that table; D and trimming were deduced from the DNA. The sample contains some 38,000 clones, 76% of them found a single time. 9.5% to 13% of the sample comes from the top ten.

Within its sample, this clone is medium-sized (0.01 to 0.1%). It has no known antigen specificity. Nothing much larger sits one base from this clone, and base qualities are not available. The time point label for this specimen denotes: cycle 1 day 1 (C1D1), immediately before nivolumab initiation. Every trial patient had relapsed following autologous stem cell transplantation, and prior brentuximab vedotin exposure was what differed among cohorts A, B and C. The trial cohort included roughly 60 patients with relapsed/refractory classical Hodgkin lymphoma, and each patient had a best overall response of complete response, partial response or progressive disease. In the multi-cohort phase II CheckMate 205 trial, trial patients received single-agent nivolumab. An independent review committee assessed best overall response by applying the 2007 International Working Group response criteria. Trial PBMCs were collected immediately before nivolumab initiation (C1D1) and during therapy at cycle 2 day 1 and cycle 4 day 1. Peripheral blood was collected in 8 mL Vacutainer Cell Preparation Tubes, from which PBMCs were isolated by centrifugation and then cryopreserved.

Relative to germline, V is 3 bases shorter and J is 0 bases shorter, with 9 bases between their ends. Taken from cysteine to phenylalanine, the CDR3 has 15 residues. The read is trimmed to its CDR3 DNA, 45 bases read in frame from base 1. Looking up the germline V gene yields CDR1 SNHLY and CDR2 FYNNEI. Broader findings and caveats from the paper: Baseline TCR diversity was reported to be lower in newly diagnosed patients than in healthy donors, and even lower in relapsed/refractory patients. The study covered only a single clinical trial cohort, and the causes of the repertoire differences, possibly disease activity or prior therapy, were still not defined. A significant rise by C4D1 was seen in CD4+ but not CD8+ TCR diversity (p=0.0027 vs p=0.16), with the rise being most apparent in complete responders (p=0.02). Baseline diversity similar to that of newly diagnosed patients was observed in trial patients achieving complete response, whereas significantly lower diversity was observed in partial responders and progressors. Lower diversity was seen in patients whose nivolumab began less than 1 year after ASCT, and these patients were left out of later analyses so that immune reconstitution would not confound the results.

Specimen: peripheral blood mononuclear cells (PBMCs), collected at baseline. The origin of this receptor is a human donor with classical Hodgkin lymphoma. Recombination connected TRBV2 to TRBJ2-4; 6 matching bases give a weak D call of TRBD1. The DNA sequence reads TGTGCCAGCAGTGAGTGGACAGCAGCCAAAAACATTCAGTACTTC. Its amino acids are CASSEWTAAKNIQYF.